This T cell receptor beta chain was recorded in a study of graft-versus-host responses after intestinal transplantation. Assay: immunoSEQ multiplex PCR; the TCRdb copy retains only in-frame clones and omits some. Of some 110,000 clones detected, 90% to 95% appear once; the ten largest clones hold 1.2%. A word on this clone: Its target is unknown.

Here the sequenced sample was unstimulated CD8+ T cells sorted from spleen or lymph node cells, taken before transplant. The receptor was derived from a human donor who was the organ donor for an intestinal transplant.

The CDR3 loop reads CASSYSGHQPQHF. CDR3 DNA sequence: TGTGCCAGCAGTTACTCGGGACACCAGCCCCAGCATTTT. The chain recombines TRBV6-5 with TRBJ1-5; D might be TRBD1 (6 bases). With 0 bases removed from V and 7 bases from J, the gap between germline ends came to 7 bases. Germline loops: CDR1 MNHEY, CDR2 SVGAGI. This CDR3 region has 13 residues.